This T cell receptor (beta chain) is from a study of shared clonotypes between healthy human individuals. Assay: immunoSEQ multiplex PCR; the TCRdb copy retains only in-frame clones and omits some. The top ten hold approximately 0.13% of the sample, which has 2 million to 2.5 million clones, approximately 96% seen once. Splitting of CD4+ cells produced CD45RA+ naive and CD45RA-negative memory subsets. The CDR3 consists of 13 residues. From germline, CDR1 is SGHRS and CDR2 YFSETQ. The V and J ends lost 2 bases and 7 bases respectively, with 13 bases between them. The sequencing input was naive CD4+ T cells sorted from blood. Indicated subset: CD45RA+ positively selected. The chain combines TRBV5-1 with TRBJ2-7; perhaps TRBD1 as D (6 bases). The TCR was taken from a man aged 18 to 30 in good health. This chain's CDR3 is CASSFRDTKEQYF. The CDR3 nucleotides read TGCGCCAGCAGCTTCCGGGACACCAAAGAGCAGTACTTC.